These 5 T cell receptor beta chains came from one sample sequenced in a study of early T cells in non-severe SARS-CoV-2 infection. TCRdb re-derived calls from the 5' RACE reads in MiXCR, one entry per CDR3 protein. The sample holds some 67,000 distinct CDR3 sequences; less than 15% are singletons and the top ten take 5% to 5.5%. The sample was whole blood. Source of these receptors: an adult who was a healthcare worker with PCR-confirmed SARS-CoV-2 infection or an uninfected control (not recorded which).

This clonotype was detected ten times or more. V and J are TRBV2 and TRBJ2-1; 8 positions match TRBD2. CDR1 is SNHLY and CDR2 is FYNNEI in the germline V gene. This CDR3 has 12 residues. Trimming at V came to 4 bases and at J to 9 bases, leaving 2 bases not matched to a gene. The CDR3 nucleotides read TGTGCCAGCAGTGGGACTAGCACTGAGCAGTTCTTC. Translation gives CASSGTSTEQFF. The full variable domain, its missing parts supplied by reference TRBV2 and TRBJ2-1, is EPEVTQTPSHQVTQMGQEVILRCVPISNHLYFYWYRQILGQKVEFLVSFYNNEISEKSEIFDDQFSVERPDGSNFTLKIRSTKLEDSAMYFCASSGTSTEQFFGPGTRLTVL.

This clonotype was found a few times. The rearrangement links TRBV18 to TRBJ2-7, with D possibly being TRBD1 or TRBD2 (5 bases each). This CDR3 has 13 amino acids. V shed 0 bases and J shed 2 bases, with 5 bases lying between them. Germline V gives CDR1 KGHSH, CDR2 LQKENI. The CDR3 region has the DNA TGTGCCAGCTCACCACCGGGGGCCTACGAGCAGTACTTC. Translation gives CASSPPGAYEQYF.

The chain links TRBV24-1 to TRBJ2-1; D possibly corresponds to TRBD2 (6 bases). CDR1 is KGHDR, CDR2 SFDVKD, per germline. The CDR3 has 16 residues. V lost 3 bases to trimming and J lost 3 bases, with 14 bases between them. CDR3 sequence (DNA): TGTGCCACCAGTGATCCATCTAGCGTGAACTACAATGAGCAGTTCTTC. Amino acid sequence: CATSDPSSVNYNEQFF.

This clonotype was detected ten times or more. This chain links TRBV6-1 with TRBJ2-7, with D possibly TRBD1 on 5 matching bases. This CDR3 region has 14 residues. Trimming removed 4 bases at V and 0 bases at J, with 10 bases between. Germline CDR1 reads MNHNS; CDR2 reads SASEGT. The CDR3 region is CASSAVQVSYEQYF. CDR3 DNA sequence: TGTGCCAGCAGTGCGGTACAGGTCTCCTACGAGCAGTACTTC.

The chain has TRBV7-2 and TRBJ2-7; 8 nucleotides line up with TRBD2. V shed 5 bases, J shed 2 bases, and the junction held 11 bases outside the gene matches. The CDR3 is 16 amino acids. Germline loops: CDR1 SGHTA, CDR2 FQGNSA. The CDR3 DNA reads as TGTGCCAGCAGCATCCAGATCGGGACTAGTACCTACGAGCAGTACTTC. Encoded protein: CASSIQIGTSTYEQYF. Based on the CDR3 plus reference TRBV7-2 and TRBJ2-7, the full variable domain is GAGVSQSPSNKVTEKGKDVELRCDPISGHTALYWYRQSLGQGLEFLIYFQGNSAPDKSGLPSDRFSAERTGGSVSTLTIQRTQQEDSAVYLCASSIQIGTSTYEQYFGPGTRLTVT.